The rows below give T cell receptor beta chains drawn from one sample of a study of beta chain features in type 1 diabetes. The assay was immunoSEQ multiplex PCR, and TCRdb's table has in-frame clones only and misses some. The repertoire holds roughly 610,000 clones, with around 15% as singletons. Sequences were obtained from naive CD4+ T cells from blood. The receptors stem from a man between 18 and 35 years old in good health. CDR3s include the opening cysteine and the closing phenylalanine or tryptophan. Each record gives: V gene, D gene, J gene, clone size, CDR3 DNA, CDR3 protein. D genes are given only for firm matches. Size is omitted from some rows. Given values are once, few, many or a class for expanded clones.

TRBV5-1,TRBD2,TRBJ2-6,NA,TGCGCCAGCAGCCACAGACTAGCGATGCAGTCTGGGGCCAACGTCCTGACTTTC,CASSHRLAMQSGANVLTF
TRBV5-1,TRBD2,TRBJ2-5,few,TGCGCCAGCAGCTTGGCTTGGACTAGCGGGAATAGGTACTTC,CASSLAWTSGNRYF
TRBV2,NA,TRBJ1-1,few,TGTGCCAGCAGTGAACCTGAAGCTTTCTTT,CASSEPEAFF
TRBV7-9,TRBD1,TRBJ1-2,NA,TGTGCCAGCAGCTTACCCCTCCGGGACAGATCCTATGGCTACACCTTC,CASSLPLRDRSYGYTF
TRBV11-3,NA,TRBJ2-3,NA,TGTGCCAGCAGCCCCCGGGGGTTGCCCACAGATACGCAGTATTTT,CASSPRGLPTDTQYF
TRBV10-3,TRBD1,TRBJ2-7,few,TGTGCCATCAGTGAAATCGACAGGGATACTCGCGAGCAGTACTTC,CAISEIDRDTREQYF
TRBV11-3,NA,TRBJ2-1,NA,TGTGCCAGCAGCTTACAGGGGAGCAATGAGCAGTTCTTC,CASSLQGSNEQFF
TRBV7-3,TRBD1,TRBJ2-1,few,TGTGCCAGCAGCTTAATGCAGGGGGCTAGAAACAATGAGCAGTTCTTC,CASSLMQGARNNEQFF
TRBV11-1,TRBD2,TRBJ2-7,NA,TGTGCCAGCAGCCTCGCAACTAGCGGGACATACGAGCAGTACTTC,CASSLATSGTYEQYF
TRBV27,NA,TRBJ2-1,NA,TGTGCCAGCAGTCCCGAGGATGAGCAGTTCTTC,CASSPEDEQFF
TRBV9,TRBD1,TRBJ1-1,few,TGTGCCAGCAGCCCCCAGGGGGGCACTGAAGCTTTCTTT,CASSPQGGTEAFF
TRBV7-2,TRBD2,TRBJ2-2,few,TGTGCCAGCAGCTTAGTAGTAAGCGGGGGGGCCCGCGGGGAGCTGTTTTTT,CASSLVVSGGARGELFF
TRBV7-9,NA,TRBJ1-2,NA,TGTGCCAGCAGCTGGGTAGACAGGTCCGATGGCTACACCTTC,CASSWVDRSDGYTF
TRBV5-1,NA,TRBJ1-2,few,TGCGCCAGCAGCTTGGGAGGGACCGCCAACTATGGCTACACCTTC,CASSLGGTANYGYTF